These 30 T cell receptor beta chains came from one sample sequenced in a study of blood T cell repertoires in COVID-19. This table comes from immunoSEQ multiplex PCR, and its TCRdb copy is limited to in-frame clones, with some not included. The sample contains 250,000 to 300,000 clones, approximately 86% of which appear only once. Material for sequencing was peripheral blood. The receptors derive from an older woman with COVID-19, enrolled during active disease.

The chain has TRBV5-1 and TRBJ2-7; TRBD1 agrees at 11 bases. Per germline, CDR1 SGHRS and CDR2 YFSETQ. CDR3 length: 18 amino acids. With 3 bases clipped from V and 1 base from J, the junction kept 12 bases outside the gene matches. Written as DNA, the CDR3 is TGCGCCAGCAGCTACCTTTTCGGGACAGGGGGAGCGTCCTACGAGCAGTACTTC. Protein: CASSYLFGTGGASYEQYF.

CDR3 amino acids: CASGAGGTDTQYF. The CDR3 DNA is TGTGCCAGCGGCGCGGGGGGCACAGATACGCAGTATTTT. The genes are TRBV7-2 and TRBJ2-3; 7 nucleotides line up with TRBD2. CDR3 length: 13 residues. J lost 1 base, V lost 8 bases, and 3 bases had no gene match. Germline lookup yields CDR1 SGHTA and CDR2 FQGNSA.

V gene TRBV9 combines with J gene TRBJ2-3, with a possible D match to TRBD2 (5 bases). In germline, CDR1 is SGDLS, CDR2 YYNGEE. CDR3 length: 16 residues. V was cut by 0 bases and J by 3 bases, with 14 bases left in between. The CDR3 spells CASSVGGSVGTDTQYF. The CDR3 DNA follows: TGTGCCAGCAGCGTAGGGGGTAGCGTGGGGACAGATACGCAGTATTTT.

This clone has ten or more counts. The chain uses TRBV30 and TRBJ1-2; D gene uncertain. Trimming removed 3 bases at V and 8 bases at J, with 19 bases between. The germline V gene has CDR1 GTSNPN and CDR2 SVGIG (reference sequence). This CDR3 comprises 14 residues. This CDR3 reads CAWSDYRAPGGYTF. In DNA, the CDR3 is TGTGCCTGGAGCGACTACCGGGCTCCGGGGGGCTACACCTTC.

This chain uses TRBV29-1 with TRBJ2-7, with D unclear. CDR3 length: 12 amino acids. V dropped 3 bases and J dropped 0 bases, with 6 bases sitting between them. CDR1 SQVTM and CDR2 ANQGSEA come from the germline V gene. Here the CDR3 DNA reads TGCAGCGTTGAGTCCGGCTCCTACGAGCAGTACTTC. This encodes CSVESGSYEQYF.

The rearrangement joins TRBV4-1 to TRBJ1-3; no clear D gene. The germline CDR1 and CDR2 sequences are MGHRA and YSYEKL. V shed 0 bases and J shed 3 bases, with 9 bases lying between them. The CDR3 runs to 15 residues. The CDR3 coding sequence is TGCGCCAGCAGCCAAGAACTCGTGCGTGGAAACACCATATATTTT. Its protein is CASSQELVRGNTIYF.

The chain carries TRBV7-9 and TRBJ1-1; D remains unclear. The CDR3 loop spans 12 amino acids. The germline V gene encodes CDR1 SEHNR and CDR2 FQNEAQ (reference sequence). V was trimmed by 8 bases and J by 4 bases, leaving 11 bases between them. The CDR3 DNA reads as TGTGCCAGCCTTTCCGCGGTCACTGAAGCTTTCTTT. Encoded protein: CASLSAVTEAFF.

This chain joins TRBV12-5 and TRBJ2-3; D possibly corresponds to TRBD2 (6 bases). The CDR3 extends over 14 amino acids. The V and J ends lost 5 bases and 2 bases respectively, with 11 bases between them. The germline gives CDR1 LGHNT, CDR2 FRNRAP. CDR3 nucleotides: TGTGCTAGTGGTCCGGGACTTTTCACAGATACGCAGTATTTT. It encodes CASGPGLFTDTQYF. Together with reference TRBV12-5 and TRBJ2-3, the CDR3 gives the full variable domain: DARVTQTPRHKVTEMGQEVTMRCQPILGHNTVFWYRQTMMQGLELLAYFRNRAPLDDSGMPKDRFSAEMPDATLATLKIQPSEPRDSAVYFCASGPGLFTDTQYFGPGTRLTVL.

CDR3 coding DNA: TGTGCCAGTAGCGCAGGGGTTCAGACTGAAGCTTTCTTT. Its protein product is CASSAGVQTEAFF. The J gene is TRBJ1-1, the V gene TRBV19, with D tentatively TRBD1 (6 bases). V dropped 6 bases and J dropped 5 bases, with 13 bases sitting between them. This CDR3 region has 13 residues. Germline CDR1 LNHDA, CDR2 SQIVND (reference sequence).

The rearrangement joins TRBV5-6 to TRBJ2-5; D may be TRBD1 (6 bases). This CDR3 is built from 14 residues. Germline V gene data show CDR1 as SGHDT and CDR2 as YYEEEE. V lost 6 bases to trimming and J lost 0 bases, with 12 bases between them. CDR3 protein: CASTFSGDQETQYF. The DNA for the CDR3 is TGTGCCAGCACCTTTTCAGGGGACCAAGAGACCCAGTACTTC.

This clone was seen once. J is TRBJ2-5 and V is TRBV7-9; 7 nucleotides align to TRBD2. The CDR3 has 15 residues. V lost 3 bases and J lost 4; bases outside the gene matches: 8. Germline CDR1 and CDR2: SEHNR and FQNEAQ (reference sequence). The CDR3: CASSLPSGVGETQYF. CDR3 DNA sequence: TGTGCCAGCAGCTTGCCGAGCGGGGTTGGAGAGACCCAGTACTTC.

The chain is built from TRBV5-3 and TRBJ1-4, with TRBD1 identical over 7 bases. TRBV5-3 is filed as an ORF, its function uncertain. The CDR3 sequence is 14 residues long. V shed 6 bases and J 6 bases; nucleotides not matched to a gene: 8. In DNA form, the CDR3 reads TGTGCCAGAACCGGCCGGACAGGAGATGAAAAACTGTTTTTT. This sequence encodes CARTGRTGDEKLFF.

The chain recombines TRBV6-6 with TRBJ2-2, with TRBD2 matching over 9 bases. Germline V gene data show CDR1 as MNHNY and CDR2 as SVGAGI (reference sequence). The V gene end was trimmed by 4 bases and the J gene end by 6 bases; junction bases not matched to a gene: 6. The CDR3 spans 15 residues. CDR3 bases: TGTGCCAGCAGTTCCCCTAGCGGGGTCCCCGGGGAGCTGTTTTTT. Its protein product is CASSSPSGVPGELFF.

The chain recombines TRBV7-2 with TRBJ2-1; 11 nucleotides line up with TRBD2. Germline lookup yields CDR1 SGHTA and CDR2 FQGNSA. The CDR3 length is 16 residues. V shed 1 base and J 5 bases; nucleotides not matched to a gene: 4. In DNA, the CDR3 is TGTGCCAGCAGCTTAGAGGCACTAGCGGGGGACAATGAGCAGTTCTTC. Encoded protein: CASSLEALAGDNEQFF.

This chain joins TRBV27 and TRBJ2-1; 8 nucleotides agree with TRBD1. Germline CDR1 MNHEY, CDR2 SMNVEV (reference sequence). Losses at the gene ends were 5 bases for V and 8 bases for J; bases not matched to a gene: 2. CDR3 length: 12 amino acids. CDR3 in DNA: TGTGCCAGCAGTGACAGGGGCGATGAGCAGTTCTTC. The encoded protein is CASSDRGDEQFF.

This chain links TRBV7-2 with TRBJ2-7; 8 bases are a match to TRBD1. Germline trimming cut 3 bases from V and 5 bases from J; bases unmatched to any gene: 9. CDR3 size: 15 residues. The V gene's germline CDR1 is SGHTA and CDR2 FQGNSA. DNA for the CDR3: TGTGCCAGCAGCTTCGGGACAGGCCAGTTTGACGAGCAGTACTTC. Translation: CASSFGTGQFDEQYF.

For the CDR3, the DNA is TGTGCCAGCAGCTTATCCAGGACACCCTACGAGCAGTACTTC. This gives the protein CASSLSRTPYEQYF. The chain recombines TRBV7-9 with TRBJ2-7; a possible D gene is TRBD1 (5 bases). The CDR3 is made up of 14 amino acids. With 2 bases removed from V and 2 bases from J, the gap between germline ends came to 10 bases. Germline V gene sequence: CDR1 SEHNR, CDR2 FQNEAQ (reference sequence). The full variable domain, rest sourced from reference TRBV7-9 and TRBJ2-7, is DTGVSQNPRHKITKRGQNVTFRCDPISEHNRLYWYRQTLGQGPEFLTYFQNEAQLEKSRLLSDRFSAERPKGSFSTLEIQRTEQGDSAMYLCASSLSRTPYEQYFGPGTRLTVT.

This clone has a handful of counts. The chain carries TRBV11-3 and TRBJ2-2; 9 nucleotides line up with TRBD1. V shed 3 bases and J 7 bases; nucleotides not matched to a gene: 9. This CDR3 contains 16 residues. Germline loops: CDR1 SGHNT, CDR2 YENEEA. The CDR3 loop is CASSFSLTGGSGELFF. CDR3 DNA: TGTGCCAGCAGCTTTTCCCTCACAGGGGGCAGCGGGGAGCTGTTTTTT.

The genes are TRBV2 and TRBJ1-2; 8 nucleotides agree with TRBD1. This CDR3 is built from 16 residues. Germline V CDR1 and CDR2: SNHLY, FYNNEI. The V gene end was trimmed by 5 bases and the J gene end by 5 bases; junction bases not matched to a gene: 13. The CDR3 DNA reads as TGTGCCAGCAGTCCCCAGCAGGGGGCGGGAGGGTATGGCTACACCTTC. Amino acids: CASSPQQGAGGYGYTF.

The V call is TRBV5-1, the J call TRBJ2-2; 14 nucleotides align to TRBD2. With 2 bases clipped from V and 2 bases from J, the junction kept 8 bases outside the gene matches. Germline CDR1 SGHRS, CDR2 YFSETQ. The CDR3 runs 19 residues. CDR3: CASSFRGLAGDLNTGELFF. In DNA form, the CDR3 reads TGCGCCAGCAGCTTCCGGGGACTAGCGGGGGACCTAAACACCGGGGAGCTGTTTTTT.

Only one count was recorded for this clone. The chain recombines TRBV5-1 with TRBJ2-7, with 7 nucleotides matching TRBD1. The J segment lost 5 bases and the V segment lost 7 bases, leaving 6 bases of the junction unmatched. The CDR3 length is 12 residues. Germline loops: CDR1 SGHRS, CDR2 YFSETQ. The CDR3 loop reads CASGLTGDEQYF. The CDR3 DNA reads TGCGCCAGCGGGCTCACAGGGGACGAGCAGTACTTC.

The chain carries TRBV14 and TRBJ2-7, with 7 bases identical to TRBD1. The trim removed 5 bases at V and 1 base at J, leaving 5 bases unmatched. The CDR3 sequence is 14 residues long. CDR1 is SGHDN, CDR2 FVKESK, per germline. This CDR3 is CASSSRTGSYEQYF. The CDR3 DNA reads TGTGCCAGCAGCTCGCGGACAGGTTCCTACGAGCAGTACTTC.

The chain carries TRBV7-9 and TRBJ1-4; no clear D gene. V was pared by 5 bases and J by 8 bases, with 15 bases between. The CDR3 runs 14 residues. From germline, CDR1 is SEHNR and CDR2 FQNEAQ (reference sequence). The CDR3 nucleotides read TGTGCCAGCAGCGTCGGTGAGGGTGGCGAAAAACTGTTTTTT. Protein product: CASSVGEGGEKLFF.

The V and J genes are TRBV5-1 and TRBJ1-1, with D unclear. Germline CDR1 and CDR2: SGHRS and YFSETQ. The CDR3 loop spans 13 amino acids. Trimming removed 1 base from V and 7 bases from J, with 11 bases in between. In DNA, the CDR3 is TGCGCCAGCAGCTTGTACAGCTCCCGTGAAGCTTTCTTT. Residues: CASSLYSSREAFF.

The chain uses TRBV28 and TRBJ1-1; D remains ambiguous. The CDR3 is 12 residues long. Trimming cost V 11 bases and J 1 base, with 11 bases left between them. CDR1 MDHEN and CDR2 SYDVKM come from the germline V gene. The CDR3 is CASRLRNTEAFF. DNA for the CDR3: TGTGCCTCCCGACTGAGGAACACTGAAGCTTTCTTT.

The gene calls are TRBV7-2 and TRBJ1-5; TRBD1 is a possible D gene (6 bases). V was trimmed by 5 bases and J by 4 bases, leaving 9 bases between them. CDR3 length equals 13 residues. Germline V gene data show CDR1 as SGHTA and CDR2 as FQGNSA. The CDR3 DNA sequence: TGTGCCAGCAGCAGCAGGGGTAATCAGCCCCAGCATTTT. It codes for CASSSRGNQPQHF.

The gene calls are TRBV6-2 or TRBV6-3 and TRBJ1-1; 7 positions agree with TRBD1. Germline assignment: CDR1 MNHEY and CDR2 SVGEGT. The CDR3 extends over 15 amino acids. V was clipped by 6 bases and J by 6 bases; unmatched bases: 13. The CDR3 DNA follows: TGTGCCAGCAGCACCCTACAGGGGCTAAGGGCTGAAGCTTTCTTT. It specifies CASSTLQGLRAEAFF.

This CDR3 is CASSSGQPNQPQHF. Written as DNA, the CDR3 is TGTGCCAGCAGTTCAGGACAGCCCAATCAGCCCCAGCATTTT. The V call is TRBV28, the J call TRBJ1-5; TRBD1 might be the D (6 bases). Trimming cost V 4 bases and J 3 bases, with 10 bases left between them. This CDR3 is built from 14 residues. Per the germline V gene, CDR1 is MDHEN and CDR2 is SYDVKM.

V usage is TRBV12-5 and J usage is TRBJ2-2, with D perhaps TRBD1 (5 bases). The CDR3 spans 15 residues. Germline lookup yields CDR1 LGHNT and CDR2 FRNRAP. Trimming took off 4 bases at V and 1 base at J, with 10 bases between the two ends. This chain's CDR3 is CASGSGHRNTGELFF. DNA for the CDR3: TGTGCTAGTGGTTCCGGACACCGGAACACCGGGGAGCTGTTTTTT.

V gene TRBV24-1 combines with J gene TRBJ2-5, with TRBD2 as a possible D gene (5 bases). V was pared by 3 bases and J by 0 bases, with 10 bases between. There are 15 residues in the CDR3. Germline V lookup: CDR1 KGHDR, CDR2 SFDVKD. This CDR3 reads CATSDRRTYQETQYF. In nucleotides, the CDR3 is TGTGCCACCAGTGATCGTAGGACTTACCAAGAGACCCAGTACTTC.